The next 15 T cell receptor beta chains were all read from a single sample in a study of T cell responses to AZD1222 COVID-19 vaccine. The method was immunoSEQ multiplex PCR; TCRdb's version includes in-frame clones alone and lacks a portion of them. The sample carries approximately 110,000 clones, more than 75% recorded once. The sequenced sample was peripheral blood, obtained on day 0 of AZD1222 vaccination. These receptors all stem from an adult in good health.

V and J are TRBV27 and TRBJ1-2, with 9 bases fitting TRBD1. The CDR3 covers 14 residues. The germline gives CDR1 MNHEY, CDR2 SMNVEV (reference sequence). Unmatched junction bases numbered 10, after V lost 10 bases and J lost 4 bases. CDR3 DNA sequence: TGTGCCACCAAGACAGGGGGAGAAGGCTATGGCTACACCTTC. Translation: CATKTGGEGYGYTF.

This clone was picked up a small number of times. This chain joins TRBV28 and TRBJ1-4; D uncertain. The V end was cut by 5 bases, the J end by 7 bases, with 8 bases between. Germline CDR1 MDHEN, CDR2 SYDVKM. The CDR3 runs 12 residues. This chain's CDR3 is CASSPRGEKLFF. Here the CDR3 DNA reads TGTGCCAGCAGTCCGCGGGGTGAAAAACTGTTTTTT. The whole variable domain, filled in from reference TRBV28 and TRBJ1-4, reads DVKVTQSSRYLVKRTGEKVFLECVQDMDHENMFWYRQDPGLGLRLIYFSYDVKMKEKGDIPEGYSVSREKKERFSLILESASTNQTSMYLCASSPRGEKLFFGSGTQLSVL.

The rearrangement links TRBV7-9 to TRBJ2-3, with D possibly TRBD2 on 6 matching bases. V was trimmed by 5 bases and J by 0 bases, leaving 15 bases between them. Germline loops: CDR1 SEHNR, CDR2 FQNEAQ (reference sequence). CDR3 length: 16 amino acids. The CDR3 spells CASSLSGTSSTDTQYF. CDR3 sequence (DNA): TGTGCCAGCAGCCTTTCCGGGACTTCGAGCACAGATACGCAGTATTTT. Variable domain in full (rest from reference TRBV7-9 and TRBJ2-3): DTGVSQNPRHKITKRGQNVTFRCDPISEHNRLYWYRQTLGQGPEFLTYFQNEAQLEKSRLLSDRFSAERPKGSFSTLEIQRTEQGDSAMYLCASSLSGTSSTDTQYFGPGTRLTVL.

The chain recombines TRBV7-9 with TRBJ2-5, with 11 bases lining up with TRBD1. V shed 4 bases, J shed 4 bases, and the junction held 5 bases outside the gene matches. Germline V lookup: CDR1 SEHNR, CDR2 FQNEAQ (reference sequence). The CDR3 loop spans 15 amino acids. The DNA for the CDR3 is TGTGCCAGCAGCTCCCCCGGGACAGGGGGAGAGACCCAGTACTTC. This codes for CASSSPGTGGETQYF.

The chain joins TRBV9 to TRBJ2-7; 7 nucleotides agree with TRBD1. The CDR3 has 15 residues. V was pared by 4 bases and J by 1 base, with 8 bases of the junction left unmatched. From germline, CDR1 is SGDLS and CDR2 YYNGEE. The DNA for the CDR3 is TGTGCCAGCAGCCTCCGGGACAGCACTTCCTACGAGCAGTACTTC. It encodes CASSLRDSTSYEQYF.

This chain connects TRBV30 to TRBJ2-1; no definite D call. CDR3 size: 12 residues. The germline gives CDR1 GTSNPN, CDR2 SVGIG (reference sequence). Trimming left V 0 bases short and J 9 bases short, with 9 bases between. CDR3 sequence reads: CAWSVMGGEQFF. Here the CDR3 DNA reads TGTGCCTGGAGTGTAATGGGCGGTGAGCAGTTCTTC.

The J gene is TRBJ1-1, the V gene TRBV4-2; D ambiguous. Trimming stripped 4 bases from V and 1 base from J, with 4 bases between. Germline CDR1 LGHNA, CDR2 YNFKEQ. The CDR3 has 12 amino acids. The CDR3 nucleotides are TGTGCCAGCAGCCCCCCGAACACTGAAGCTTTCTTT. Translated, it gives CASSPPNTEAFF.

Written as DNA, the CDR3 is TGCAGCGTTTCAGCCGGGGGTGGGGCCAACGTCCTGACTTTC. This codes for CSVSAGGGANVLTF. The V and J genes are TRBV29-1 and TRBJ2-6, with D maybe TRBD2 (6 bases). The V and J ends lost 5 bases and 3 bases respectively, with 11 bases between them. Germline V gives CDR1 SQVTM, CDR2 ANQGSEA. The CDR3 loop spans 14 amino acids.

The chain is built from TRBV7-3 and TRBJ2-5; weak D call: TRBD2 (7 bases). The germline gives CDR1 SGHTA, CDR2 FQGTGA. This CDR3 contains 16 residues. The V end lost 5 bases, the J end lost 5 bases, and 21 bases lay between the germline ends. The DNA of the CDR3 is TGTGCCAGCAGCCGACGGGGCAGGGGAGGGGATGAGACCCAGTACTTC. Its translation is CASSRRGRGGDETQYF.

The chain joins TRBV11-1 to TRBJ1-1; D call uncertain. V lost 2 bases, J lost 1 base, and 5 bases lay in between. Germline loops: CDR1 SGHAT, CDR2 FQDESV (reference sequence). The CDR3 sequence is 13 residues long. This chain's CDR3 is CASSLQGNTEAFF. CDR3 in DNA: TGTGCCAGCAGCTTACAAGGGAACACTGAAGCTTTCTTT.

Only a few counts were recorded for this clone. The V gene is TRBV4-1, the J gene TRBJ2-1; a possible D gene is TRBD1 (5 bases). This CDR3 has 15 residues. V lost 4 bases and J lost 0, with 10 bases in between. Per the germline V gene, CDR1 is MGHRA and CDR2 is YSYEKL. In DNA, the CDR3 is TGCGCCAGCAGCCTGGGGCCCAGCTCCTACAATGAGCAGTTCTTC. Its translation is CASSLGPSSYNEQFF.

The chain recombines TRBV11-2 with TRBJ2-4; 8 bases match TRBD1. Germline V gene lookup returns CDR1 SGHAT and CDR2 FQNNGV. V shed 5 bases and J 5 bases; nucleotides not matched to a gene: 8. The CDR3 covers 15 residues. The CDR3 is CASSPTLDRENIQYF. For the CDR3, the DNA is TGTGCCAGCAGCCCTACTTTGGACAGGGAAAACATTCAGTACTTC.

V is TRBV6-5 and J is TRBJ1-4; D uncertain. From germline, CDR1 is MNHEY and CDR2 SVGAGI. This CDR3 has 16 residues. The V gene lost 2 bases and the J gene lost 0 bases, with 10 bases spanning the gap. CDR3 DNA sequence: TGTGCCAGCAGTTACGATGCGGCTACAACTAATGAAAAACTGTTTTTT. Amino acids: CASSYDAATTNEKLFF.

The rearrangement joins TRBV9 to TRBJ1-3; D not certain. The germline CDR1 and CDR2 sequences are SGDLS and YYNGEE. Trimming removed 3 bases from V and 4 bases from J, with 5 bases in between. The CDR3 runs to 12 residues. The CDR3 region has the DNA TGTGCCAGCAGCGAGACCGGAAACACCATATATTTT. This translates into CASSETGNTIYF.

The chain uses TRBV6-6 and TRBJ1-4; 10 bases map to TRBD1. The junction had 6 bases not matched to a gene; V was cut back by 5 bases and J by 3 bases. CDR1 and CDR2 from the germline V gene are MNHNY and SVGAGI (reference sequence). This CDR3 contains 16 residues. CDR3 nucleotides: TGTGCCAGCAGTCGACAGGGGGCACGGGCTAATGAAAAACTGTTTTTT. Encoded protein: CASSRQGARANEKLFF.